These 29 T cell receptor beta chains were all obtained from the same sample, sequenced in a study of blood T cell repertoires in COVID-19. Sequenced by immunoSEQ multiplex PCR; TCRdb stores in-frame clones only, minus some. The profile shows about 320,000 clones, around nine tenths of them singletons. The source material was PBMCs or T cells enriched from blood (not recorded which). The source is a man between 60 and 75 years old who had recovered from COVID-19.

The CDR3 loop is CASSPGQGFREKLFF. CDR3 sequence (DNA): TGTGCCAGCTCCCCGGGACAGGGGTTCCGTGAAAAACTGTTTTTT. The chain combines TRBV18 with TRBJ1-4; TRBD1 matches at 10 bases. Germline V gene lookup returns CDR1 KGHSH and CDR2 LQKENI. The CDR3 is 15 residues long. Germline trimming cut 6 bases from V and 7 bases from J; bases unmatched to any gene: 8.

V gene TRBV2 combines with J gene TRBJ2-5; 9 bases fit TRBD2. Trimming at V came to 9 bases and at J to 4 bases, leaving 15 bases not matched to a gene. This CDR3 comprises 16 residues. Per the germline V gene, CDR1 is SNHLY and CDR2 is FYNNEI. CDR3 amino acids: CASTSGRSPGAETQYF. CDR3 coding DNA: TGTGCCAGTACTAGCGGGCGCTCGCCGGGGGCAGAGACCCAGTACTTC. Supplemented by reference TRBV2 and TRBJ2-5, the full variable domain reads EPEVTQTPSHQVTQMGQEVILRCVPISNHLYFYWYRQILGQKVEFLVSFYNNEISEKSEIFDDQFSVERPDGSNFTLKIRSTKLEDSAMYFCASTSGRSPGAETQYFGPGTRLLVL.

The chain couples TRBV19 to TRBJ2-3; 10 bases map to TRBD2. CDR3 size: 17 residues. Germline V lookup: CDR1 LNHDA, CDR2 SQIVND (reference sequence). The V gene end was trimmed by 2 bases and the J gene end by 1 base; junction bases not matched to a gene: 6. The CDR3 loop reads CASSIMLGTSGTDTQYF. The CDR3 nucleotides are TGTGCCAGTAGTATAATGTTGGGGACTAGCGGCACAGATACGCAGTATTTT. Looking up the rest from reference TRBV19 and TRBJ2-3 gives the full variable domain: DGGITQSPKYLFRKEGQNVTLSCEQNLNHDAMYWYRQDPGQGLRLIYYSQIVNDFQKGDIAEGYSVSREKKESFPLTVTSAQKNPTAFYLCASSIMLGTSGTDTQYFGPGTRLTVL.

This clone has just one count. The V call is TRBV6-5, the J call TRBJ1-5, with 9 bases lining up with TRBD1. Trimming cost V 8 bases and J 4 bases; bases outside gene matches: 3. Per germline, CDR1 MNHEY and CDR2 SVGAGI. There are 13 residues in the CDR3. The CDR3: CASGTGPNQPQHF. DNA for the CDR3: TGTGCCAGCGGGACAGGGCCTAATCAGCCCCAGCATTTT.

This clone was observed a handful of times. The DNA for the CDR3 is TGTGCCAGCAGCCAGGGGGCAAGTGGTTCACCCCTCCACTTT. Amino acid sequence: CASSQGASGSPLHF. J is TRBJ1-6 and V is TRBV7-3, with 8 bases aligning to TRBD1. The CDR3 contains 14 residues. V gave up 5 bases and J gave up 9 bases; unmatched junction bases: 6. CDR1 and CDR2 from the germline V gene are SGHTA and FQGTGA.

CDR3 sequence reads: CASSRVAGGLTDTQYF. For the CDR3, the DNA is TGTGCCAGTAGTAGGGTAGCGGGGGGGCTAACAGATACGCAGTATTTT. This chain connects TRBV19 to TRBJ2-3; 11 bases line up with TRBD2. With 4 bases clipped from V and 3 bases from J, the junction kept 6 bases outside the gene matches. Germline CDR1 LNHDA, CDR2 SQIVND (reference sequence). The CDR3 runs to 16 residues.

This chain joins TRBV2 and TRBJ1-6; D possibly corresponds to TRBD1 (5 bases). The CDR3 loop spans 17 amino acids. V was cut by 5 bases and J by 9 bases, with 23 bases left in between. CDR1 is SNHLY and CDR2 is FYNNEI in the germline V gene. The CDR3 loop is CASSLAPRQILGSPLHF. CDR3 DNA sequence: TGTGCCAGCAGTTTAGCCCCTAGACAGATTCTAGGTTCACCCCTCCACTTT.

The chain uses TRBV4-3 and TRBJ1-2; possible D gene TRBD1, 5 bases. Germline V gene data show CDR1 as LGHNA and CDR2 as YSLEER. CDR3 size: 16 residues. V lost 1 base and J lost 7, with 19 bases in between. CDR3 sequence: CASSQGIQEQVFGYTF. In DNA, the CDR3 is TGCGCCAGCAGCCAAGGAATACAGGAACAAGTATTTGGCTACACCTTC.

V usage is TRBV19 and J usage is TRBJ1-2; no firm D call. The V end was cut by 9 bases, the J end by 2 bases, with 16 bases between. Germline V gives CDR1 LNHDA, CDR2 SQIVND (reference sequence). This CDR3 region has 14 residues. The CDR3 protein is CASQNGVLNYGYTF. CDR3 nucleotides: TGTGCCAGCCAAAACGGGGTATTGAACTATGGCTACACCTTC.

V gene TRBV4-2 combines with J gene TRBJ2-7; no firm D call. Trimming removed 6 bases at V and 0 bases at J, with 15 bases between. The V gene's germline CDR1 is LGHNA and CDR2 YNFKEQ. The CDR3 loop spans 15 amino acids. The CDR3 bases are TGTGCCAGCAGACTATACGAGGCCGTCTCCTACGAGCAGTACTTC. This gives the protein CASRLYEAVSYEQYF.

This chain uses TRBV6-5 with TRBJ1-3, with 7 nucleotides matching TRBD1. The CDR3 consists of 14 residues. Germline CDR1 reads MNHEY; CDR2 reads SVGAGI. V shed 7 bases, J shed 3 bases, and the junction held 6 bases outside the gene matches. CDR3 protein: CASTNDRVGNTIYF. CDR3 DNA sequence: TGTGCCAGCACGAACGACAGGGTTGGAAACACCATATATTTT.

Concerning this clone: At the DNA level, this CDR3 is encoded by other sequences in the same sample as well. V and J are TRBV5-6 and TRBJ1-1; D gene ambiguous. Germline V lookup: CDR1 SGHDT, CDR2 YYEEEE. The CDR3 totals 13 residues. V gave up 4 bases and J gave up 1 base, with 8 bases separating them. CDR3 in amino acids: CASSTDSNTEAFF. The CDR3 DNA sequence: TGTGCCAGCAGCACGGACTCGAACACTGAAGCTTTCTTT.

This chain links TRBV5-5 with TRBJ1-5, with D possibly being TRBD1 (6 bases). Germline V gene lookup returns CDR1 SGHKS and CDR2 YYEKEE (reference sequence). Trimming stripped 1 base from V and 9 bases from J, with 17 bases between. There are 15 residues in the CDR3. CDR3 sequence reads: CASSLTGIRLRPQHF. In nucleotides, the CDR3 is TGTGCCAGCAGCTTGACAGGGATAAGGTTGCGGCCCCAGCATTTT.

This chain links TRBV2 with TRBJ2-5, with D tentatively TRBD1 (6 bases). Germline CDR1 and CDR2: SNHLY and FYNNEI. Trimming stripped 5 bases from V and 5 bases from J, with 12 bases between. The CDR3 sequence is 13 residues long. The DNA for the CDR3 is TGTGCCAGCAGTAACAGGGAGTGGGAGACCCAGTACTTC. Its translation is CASSNREWETQYF.

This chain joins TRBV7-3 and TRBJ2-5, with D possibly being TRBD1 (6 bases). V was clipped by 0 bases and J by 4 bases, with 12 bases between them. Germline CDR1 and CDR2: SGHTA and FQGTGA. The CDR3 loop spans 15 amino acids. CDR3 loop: CASSLTQGRGETQYF. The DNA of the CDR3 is TGTGCCAGCAGCTTAACCCAGGGCAGGGGAGAGACCCAGTACTTC. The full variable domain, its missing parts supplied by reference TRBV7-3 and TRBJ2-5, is GAGVSQTPSNKVTEKGKYVELRCDPISGHTALYWYRQSLGQGPEFLIYFQGTGAADDSGLPNDRFFAVRPEGSVSTLKIQRTERGDSAVYLCASSLTQGRGETQYFGPGTRLLVL.

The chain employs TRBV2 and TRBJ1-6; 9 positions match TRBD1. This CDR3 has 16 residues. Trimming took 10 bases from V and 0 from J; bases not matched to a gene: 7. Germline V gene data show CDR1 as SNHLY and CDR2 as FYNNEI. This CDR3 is CATSGTGSSYNSPLHF. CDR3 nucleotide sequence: TGTGCCACATCCGGGACAGGGAGCTCCTATAATTCACCCCTCCACTTT.

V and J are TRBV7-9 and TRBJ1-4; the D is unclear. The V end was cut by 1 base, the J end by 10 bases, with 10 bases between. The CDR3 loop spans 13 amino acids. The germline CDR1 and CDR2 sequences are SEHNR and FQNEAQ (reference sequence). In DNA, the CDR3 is TGTGCCAGCAGCTTAGATCCTGGGCGAAAACTGTTTTTT. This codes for CASSLDPGRKLFF.

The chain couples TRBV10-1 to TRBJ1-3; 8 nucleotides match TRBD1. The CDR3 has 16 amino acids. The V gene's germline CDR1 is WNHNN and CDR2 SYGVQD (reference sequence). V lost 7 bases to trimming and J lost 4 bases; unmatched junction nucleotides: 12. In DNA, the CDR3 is TGCGCCAGCACGCTCCCTCCGGGACAGGTAGGAAACACCATATATTTT. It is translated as CASTLPPGQVGNTIYF.

The CDR3 bases are TGTGCCAGCAGCTTCGGCACGGAGGTCGGGGAGCTGTTTTTT. Residues: CASSFGTEVGELFF. The V gene is TRBV5-5, the J gene TRBJ2-2, with a weak D call TRBD2 (5 bases). The ends were cut back, 2 bases at V and 7 bases at J, with 12 bases in the middle. Looked up from germline, CDR1 is SGHKS and CDR2 is YYEKEE (reference sequence). CDR3 length: 14 residues.

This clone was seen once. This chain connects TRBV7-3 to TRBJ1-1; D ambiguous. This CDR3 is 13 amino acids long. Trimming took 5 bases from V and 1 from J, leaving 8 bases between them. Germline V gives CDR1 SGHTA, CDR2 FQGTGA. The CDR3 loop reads CASSLKRNTEAFF. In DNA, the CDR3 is TGTGCCAGCAGCCTCAAGCGGAACACTGAAGCTTTCTTT.

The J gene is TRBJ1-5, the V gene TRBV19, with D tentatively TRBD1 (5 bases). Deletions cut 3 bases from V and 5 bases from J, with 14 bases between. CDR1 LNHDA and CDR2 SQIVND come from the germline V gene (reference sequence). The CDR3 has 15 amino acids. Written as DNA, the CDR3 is TGTGCCAGTAGTATGCCCCGGGGGTCGGATCAGCCCCAGCATTTT. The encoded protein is CASSMPRGSDQPQHF.

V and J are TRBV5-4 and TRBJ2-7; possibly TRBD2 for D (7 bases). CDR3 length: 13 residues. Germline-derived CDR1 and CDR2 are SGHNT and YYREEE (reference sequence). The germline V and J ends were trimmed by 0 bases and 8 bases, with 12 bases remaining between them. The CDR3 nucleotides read TGTGCCAGCAGCTTGGCGGGGGGCCAAAAGCAGTACTTC. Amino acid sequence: CASSLAGGQKQYF. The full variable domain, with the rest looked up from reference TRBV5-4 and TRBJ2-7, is ETGVTQSPTHLIKTRGQQVTLRCSSQSGHNTVSWYQQALGQGPQFIFQYYREEENGRGNFPPRFSGLQFPNYSSELNVNALELDDSALYLCASSLAGGQKQYFGPGTRLTVT.

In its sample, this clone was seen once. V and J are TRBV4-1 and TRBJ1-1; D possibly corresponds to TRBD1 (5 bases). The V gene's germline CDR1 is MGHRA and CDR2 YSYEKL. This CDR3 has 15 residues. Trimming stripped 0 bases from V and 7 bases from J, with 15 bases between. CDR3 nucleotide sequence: TGCGCCAGCAGCCAAGATTCAGGGTATGGTGGTGAAGCTTTCTTT. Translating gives CASSQDSGYGGEAFF.

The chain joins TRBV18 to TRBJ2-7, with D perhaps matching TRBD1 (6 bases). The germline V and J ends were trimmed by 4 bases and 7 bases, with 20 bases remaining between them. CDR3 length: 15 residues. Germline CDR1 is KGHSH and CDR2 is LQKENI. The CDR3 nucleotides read TGTGCCAGCTCACGGGAGACAGGTTCTTCGGGAGAGCAGTACTTC. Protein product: CASSRETGSSGEQYF.

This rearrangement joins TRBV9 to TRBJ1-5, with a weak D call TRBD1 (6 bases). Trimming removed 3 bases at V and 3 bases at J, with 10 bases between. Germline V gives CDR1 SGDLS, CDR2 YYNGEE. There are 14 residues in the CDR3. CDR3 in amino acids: CASSADRHNQPQHF. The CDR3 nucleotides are TGTGCCAGCAGCGCAGACAGGCACAATCAGCCCCAGCATTTT.

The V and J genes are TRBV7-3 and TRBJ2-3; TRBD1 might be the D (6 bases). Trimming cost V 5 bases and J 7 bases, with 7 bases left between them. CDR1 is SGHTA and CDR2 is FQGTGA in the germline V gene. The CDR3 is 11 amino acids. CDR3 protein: CASSDRHTQYF. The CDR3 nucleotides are TGTGCCAGCAGCGACAGGCATACGCAGTATTTT. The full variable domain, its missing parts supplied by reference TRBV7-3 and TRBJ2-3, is GAGVSQTPSNKVTEKGKYVELRCDPISGHTALYWYRQSLGQGPEFLIYFQGTGAADDSGLPNDRFFAVRPEGSVSTLKIQRTERGDSAVYLCASSDRHTQYFGPGTRLTVL.

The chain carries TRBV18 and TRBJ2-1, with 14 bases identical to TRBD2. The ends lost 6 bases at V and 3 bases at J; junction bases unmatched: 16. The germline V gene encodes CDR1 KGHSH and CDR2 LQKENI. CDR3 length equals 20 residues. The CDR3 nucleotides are TGTGCCAGCTCCCTCGGGACTAGCGGGAGACCCCAGAAAGTCTACAATGAGCAGTTCTTC. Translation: CASSLGTSGRPQKVYNEQFF. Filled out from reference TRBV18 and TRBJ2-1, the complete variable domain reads NAGVMQNPRHLVRRRGQEARLRCSPMKGHSHVYWYRQLPEEGLKFMVYLQKENIIDESGMPKERFSAEFPKEGPSILRIQQVVRGDSAAYFCASSLGTSGRPQKVYNEQFFGPGTRLTVL.

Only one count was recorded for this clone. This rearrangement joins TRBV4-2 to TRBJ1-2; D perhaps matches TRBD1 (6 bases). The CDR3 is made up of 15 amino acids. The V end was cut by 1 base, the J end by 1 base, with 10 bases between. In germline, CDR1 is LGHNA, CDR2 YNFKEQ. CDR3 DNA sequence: TGTGCCAGCAGCCAAGCTTCGGACAGTAACTATGGCTACACCTTC. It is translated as CASSQASDSNYGYTF.

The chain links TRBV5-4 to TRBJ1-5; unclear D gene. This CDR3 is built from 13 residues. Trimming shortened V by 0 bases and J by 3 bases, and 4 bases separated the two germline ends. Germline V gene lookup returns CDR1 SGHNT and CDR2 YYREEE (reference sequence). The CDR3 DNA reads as TGTGCCAGCAGCTTGGATAACAATCAGCCCCAGCATTTT. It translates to CASSLDNNQPQHF.